What follows are 2 T cell receptor beta chains derived from one specimen sequenced in a study of CXCR3-negative and CXCR3-positive naive CD8 T cells. TRB cDNA libraries were made by UMI-labeled 5' RACE. TCRdb reprocessed the 5' RACE reads, keeping one entry per CDR3 protein, no DNA. The specimen's table records tens of thousands of distinct CDR3 sequences. Input material: naive CXCR3- CD8+ T cells from blood. Subset in this sample: CD45RO-CCR7+CD27+CD95- naive CD8+ T cells lacking CXCR3 (TNR3-). Receptors originate from a human donor in good health. Some clones in this sample may be carry-over from other donors' samples.

This chain links TRBV12-3 or TRBV12-4 with TRBJ1-3; TCRdb names TRBD1, which stays unverified in the absence of DNA. The CDR3 runs to 11 residues. The CDR3 here is CASRAGVTPYF.

This chain uses TRBV4-2 with TRBJ2-7. CDR1 LGHNA and CDR2 YNFKEQ come from the germline V gene. CDR3 length: 17 amino acids. The CDR3 region is CASSQDLGQGAQGEQYF.